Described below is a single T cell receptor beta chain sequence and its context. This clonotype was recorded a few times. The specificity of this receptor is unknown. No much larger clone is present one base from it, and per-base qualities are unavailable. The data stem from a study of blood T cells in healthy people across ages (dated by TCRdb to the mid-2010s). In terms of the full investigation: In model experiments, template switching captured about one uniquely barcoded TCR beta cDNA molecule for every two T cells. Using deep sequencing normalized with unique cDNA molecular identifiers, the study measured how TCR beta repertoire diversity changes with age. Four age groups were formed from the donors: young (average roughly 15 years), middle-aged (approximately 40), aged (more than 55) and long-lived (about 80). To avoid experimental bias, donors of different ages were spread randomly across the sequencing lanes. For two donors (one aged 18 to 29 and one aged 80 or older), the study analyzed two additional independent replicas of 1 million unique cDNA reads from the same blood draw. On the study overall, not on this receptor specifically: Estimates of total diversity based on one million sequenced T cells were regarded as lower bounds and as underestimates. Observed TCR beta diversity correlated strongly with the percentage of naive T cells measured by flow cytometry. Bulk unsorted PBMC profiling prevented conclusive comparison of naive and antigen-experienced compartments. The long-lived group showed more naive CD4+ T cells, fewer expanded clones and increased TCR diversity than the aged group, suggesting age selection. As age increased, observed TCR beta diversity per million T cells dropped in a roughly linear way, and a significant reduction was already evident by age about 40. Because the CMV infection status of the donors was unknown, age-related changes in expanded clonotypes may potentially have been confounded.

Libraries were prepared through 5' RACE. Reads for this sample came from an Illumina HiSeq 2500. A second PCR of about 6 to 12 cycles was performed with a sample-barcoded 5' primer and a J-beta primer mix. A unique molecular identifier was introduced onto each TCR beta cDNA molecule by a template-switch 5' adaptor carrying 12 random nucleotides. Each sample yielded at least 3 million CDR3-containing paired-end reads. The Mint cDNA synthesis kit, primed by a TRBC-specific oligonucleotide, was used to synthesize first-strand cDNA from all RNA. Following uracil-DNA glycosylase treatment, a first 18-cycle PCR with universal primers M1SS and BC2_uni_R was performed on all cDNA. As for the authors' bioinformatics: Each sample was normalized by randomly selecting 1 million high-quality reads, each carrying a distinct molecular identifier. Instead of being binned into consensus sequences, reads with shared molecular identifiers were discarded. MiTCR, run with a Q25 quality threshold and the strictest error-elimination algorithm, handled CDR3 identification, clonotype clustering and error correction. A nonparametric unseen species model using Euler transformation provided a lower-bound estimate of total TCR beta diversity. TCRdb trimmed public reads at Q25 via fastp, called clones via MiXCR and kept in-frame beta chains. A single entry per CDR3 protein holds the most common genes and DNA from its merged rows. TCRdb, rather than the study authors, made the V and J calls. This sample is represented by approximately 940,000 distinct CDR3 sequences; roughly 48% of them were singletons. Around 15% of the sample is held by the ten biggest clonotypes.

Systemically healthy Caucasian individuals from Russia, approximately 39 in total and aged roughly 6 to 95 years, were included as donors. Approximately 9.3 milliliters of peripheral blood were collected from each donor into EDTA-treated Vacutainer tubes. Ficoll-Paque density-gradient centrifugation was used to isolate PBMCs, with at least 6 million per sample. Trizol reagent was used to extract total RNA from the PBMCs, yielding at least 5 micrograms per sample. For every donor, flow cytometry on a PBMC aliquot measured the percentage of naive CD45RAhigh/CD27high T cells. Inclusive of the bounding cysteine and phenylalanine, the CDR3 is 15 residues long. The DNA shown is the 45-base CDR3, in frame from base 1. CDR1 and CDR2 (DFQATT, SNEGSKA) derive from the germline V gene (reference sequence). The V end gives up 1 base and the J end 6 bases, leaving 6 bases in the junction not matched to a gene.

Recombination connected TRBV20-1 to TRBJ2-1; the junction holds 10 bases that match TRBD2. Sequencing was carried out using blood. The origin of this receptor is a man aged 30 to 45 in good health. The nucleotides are TGCAGTGCTAGAGGTCCTAGCGGGGGTCTCAATGAGCAGTTCTTC. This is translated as CSARGPSGGLNEQFF.